These 9 T cell receptor beta chains were sequenced from one sample in a study of chemoradiotherapy in HPV16-positive cancers. Here immunoSEQ multiplex PCR was the method, and the copy in TCRdb shows in-frame clones only, minus some. The table shows 12,000 to 15,000 clones, with under 95% occurring only once. The material was blood, obtained from a patient who underwent chemoradiotherapy. All receptors derive from a human donor with HPV-associated anogenital cancer.

The J gene is TRBJ1-1, the V gene TRBV7-9, with TRBD1 matching 9 bases. CDR3 length: 13 amino acids. Germline CDR1 reads SEHNR; CDR2 reads FQNEAQ (reference sequence). Trimming cost V 3 bases and J 11 bases; bases outside gene matches: 7. In DNA, the CDR3 is TGTGCCAGCAGCTTGGGAGGGACAGGGCGGGCTTTCTTT. Amino acids: CASSLGGTGRAFF. Looking up the rest from reference TRBV7-9 and TRBJ1-1 gives the full variable domain: DTGVSQNPRHKITKRGQNVTFRCDPISEHNRLYWYRQTLGQGPEFLTYFQNEAQLEKSRLLSDRFSAERPKGSFSTLEIQRTEQGDSAMYLCASSLGGTGRAFFGQGTRLTVV.

The rearrangement joins TRBV6-4 to TRBJ2-2; D gene uncertain. The CDR3 covers 14 residues. Germline V gene sequence: CDR1 MRHNA, CDR2 SNTAGT. V gave up 3 bases and J gave up 5 bases, with 10 bases separating them. CDR3 in DNA: TGTGCCAGCAGTGATCGATGGTTAACCGGGGAGCTGTTTTTT. Residues: CASSDRWLTGELFF.

This chain connects TRBV6-5 to TRBJ2-3, with D possibly TRBD1 on 6 matching bases. Germline lookup yields CDR1 MNHEY and CDR2 SVGAGI. The CDR3 sequence is 14 residues long. V lost 7 bases and J lost 7, with 18 bases in between. The chain's CDR3 is CASNKEGTRNTQYF. Here the CDR3 DNA reads TGTGCCAGCAATAAGGAAGGGACAAGGAATACGCAGTATTTT.

The V call is TRBV6-5, the J call TRBJ1-1; 8 bases map to TRBD1. CDR3 length: 13 amino acids. V shed 5 bases and J 5 bases; nucleotides not matched to a gene: 4. The germline gives CDR1 MNHEY, CDR2 SVGAGI. CDR3 DNA: TGTGCCAGCAGTCGAACAGGGGGGACTGAAGCTTTCTTT. Translated: CASSRTGGTEAFF.

This clone came up once. V gene TRBV9 combines with J gene TRBJ1-1, with a tentative D call TRBD1 (5 bases). Trimming left V 4 bases short and J 4 bases short, with 11 bases between. Germline CDR1 SGDLS, CDR2 YYNGEE. This CDR3 comprises 13 residues. The CDR3 DNA follows: TGTGCCAGCAGCATGGGGGGGGGCACTGAAGCTTTCTTT. Encoded protein: CASSMGGGTEAFF.

This chain connects TRBV10-2 to TRBJ1-3; the D gene is possibly TRBD1 (6 bases). The CDR3 length is 15 residues. Per the germline V gene, CDR1 is WSHSY and CDR2 is SAAADI. Trimming removed 3 bases from V and 3 bases from J, with 12 bases in between. This CDR3 reads CASSDLTGLGNTIYF. The DNA for the CDR3 is TGCGCCAGCAGTGACCTCACAGGGCTTGGAAACACCATATATTTT.

The chain recombines TRBV19 with TRBJ2-1; 7 bases agree with TRBD2. CDR1 and CDR2 (germline): LNHDA, SQIVND (reference sequence). J lost 2 bases, V lost 6 bases, and 7 bases had no gene match. This CDR3 has 15 residues. The CDR3 DNA follows: TGTGCCAGTAGCCTGGGGAGGGGAACCTACAATGAGCAGTTCTTC. Its translation: CASSLGRGTYNEQFF.

The CDR3, as DNA: TGTGCCAGCAGCCAGTCGGGGACAGCGACCTACGAGCAGTACTTC. This encodes CASSQSGTATYEQYF. This rearrangement joins TRBV9 to TRBJ2-7; TRBD1 agrees at 7 bases. Germline assignment: CDR1 SGDLS and CDR2 YYNGEE. Losses at the gene ends were 4 bases for V and 2 bases for J; bases not matched to a gene: 9. The CDR3 consists of 15 residues. The full variable domain, completed using reference TRBV9 and TRBJ2-7, is DSGVTQTPKHLITATGQRVTLRCSPRSGDLSVYWYQQSLDQGLQFLIQYYNGEERAKGNILERFSAQQFPDLHSELNLSSLELGDSALYFCASSQSGTATYEQYFGPGTRLTVT.

V and J are TRBV9 and TRBJ1-1, with 12 bases matching TRBD1. Germline V gene lookup returns CDR1 SGDLS and CDR2 YYNGEE. CDR3 length: 18 amino acids. Trimming cost V 0 bases and J 4 bases; bases outside gene matches: 10. CDR3 bases: TGTGCCAGCAGCGTAGAGGGTGGGACAGGGGGCCTTTGCACTGAAGCTTTCTTT. This sequence encodes CASSVEGGTGGLCTEAFF.